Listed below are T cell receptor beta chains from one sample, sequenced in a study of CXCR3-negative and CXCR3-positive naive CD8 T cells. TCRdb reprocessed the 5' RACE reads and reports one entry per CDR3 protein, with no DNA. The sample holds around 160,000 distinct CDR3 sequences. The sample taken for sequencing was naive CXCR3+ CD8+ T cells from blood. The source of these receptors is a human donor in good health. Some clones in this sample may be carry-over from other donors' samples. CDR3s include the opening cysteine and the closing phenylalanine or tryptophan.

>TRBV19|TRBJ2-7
CASSPGTGEAYEQYF
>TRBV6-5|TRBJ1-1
CASSYTQMNTEAFF
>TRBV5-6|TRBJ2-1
CASSLGGPGDYNEQFF
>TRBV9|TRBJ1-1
CASSPPGGIGTEAFF
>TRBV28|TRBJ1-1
CASSGPGQAFSGDTEAFF
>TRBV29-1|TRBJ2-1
CSVPGGLYNEQFF
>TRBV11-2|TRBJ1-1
CASSLEVNTEAFF
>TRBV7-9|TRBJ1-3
CASSGRDSHSGNTIYF
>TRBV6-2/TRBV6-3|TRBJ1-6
CASSYSTDLNSPLHF
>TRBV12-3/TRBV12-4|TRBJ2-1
CASSLGPASATGGNEQFF
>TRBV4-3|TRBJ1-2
CASSQDLGESGTSYGYTF
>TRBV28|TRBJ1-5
CASSVRDQPQHF
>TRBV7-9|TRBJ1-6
CASSLSPDNSPLHF
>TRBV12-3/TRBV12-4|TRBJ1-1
CASSLSAAEAFF
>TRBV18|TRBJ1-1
CASSPEGNLNTEAFF
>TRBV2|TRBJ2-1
CASRSRGQGANNEQFF
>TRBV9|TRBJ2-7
CASSEDRGYEQYF
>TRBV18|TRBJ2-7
CASSPIGAYSYEKYF
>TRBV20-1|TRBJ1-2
CSAASENYGYTF
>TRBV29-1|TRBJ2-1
CSVPGTSTDEQFF
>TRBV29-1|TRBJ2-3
CSAATSGYTDTQYF
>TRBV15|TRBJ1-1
CATSREKGGNTEAFF
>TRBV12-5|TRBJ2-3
CASVLPGHRLDTQYF
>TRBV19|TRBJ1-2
CASSIDFGYGYTF
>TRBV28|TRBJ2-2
CASSLLANTGELFF
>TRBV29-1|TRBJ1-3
CSVGEVSGNTIYF
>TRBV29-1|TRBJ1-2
CSVEDSTLYGYTF
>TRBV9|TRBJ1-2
CASSVAGGNYGYTF
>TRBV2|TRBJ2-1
CASRTSGGERSNEQFF
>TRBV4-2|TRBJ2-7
CASSQEGSGKEQYF
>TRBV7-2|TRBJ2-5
CASSLEYEADQETQYF
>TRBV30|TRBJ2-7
CAWTDTVISGALSYEQYF
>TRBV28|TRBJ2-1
CASSLRQMSSYNEQFF
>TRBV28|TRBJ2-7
CASQTDSHREQYF
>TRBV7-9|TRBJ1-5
CASSLGGGRGQPQHF
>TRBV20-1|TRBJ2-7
CSATDRASYEQYF
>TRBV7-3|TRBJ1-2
CASATGNRYGYTF
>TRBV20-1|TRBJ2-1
CSAIPLWRERYHEQFF
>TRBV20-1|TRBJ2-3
CSASITTSGRWDTQYF
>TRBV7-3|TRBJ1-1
CASSLIRAGNTEAFF
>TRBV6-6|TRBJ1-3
CASSFSTDVLGSGNTIYF
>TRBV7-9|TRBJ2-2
CASSLRSANTGELFF
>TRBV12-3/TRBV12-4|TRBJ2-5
CASRVAGGPEETQYF
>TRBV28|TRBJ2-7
CASSSLLDGSYEQYF
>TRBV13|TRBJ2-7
CASTKRLAGKDYEQYF
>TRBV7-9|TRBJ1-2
CASSSEGVSVYGYTF
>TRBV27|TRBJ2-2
CASSLDPGGMELFF
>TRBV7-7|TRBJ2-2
CASSQIWTSGNTGELFF
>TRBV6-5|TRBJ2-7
CASSYGGDRGTEQYF
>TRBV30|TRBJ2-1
CAWSSIQGAEKFF
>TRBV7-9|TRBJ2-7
CASRGDSGTSYEQYF
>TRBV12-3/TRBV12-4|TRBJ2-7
CASTFSGVGEQYF